The sample holds a few counts of the clone carrying this TCR beta chain. Its antigen is undetermined. This record comes from a study of T-cell memory formation after mild COVID-19. Study-wide results and caveats: While clones contracting from day 15 to 85 were balanced between CD4 and CD8, later expanders leaned CD4+. The CD4+ clones that contracted clustered mainly within CM and EM, and the CD8+ clones concentrated in EMRA.

TCRdb re-analysed the 5' RACE reads in MiXCR, keeping a single row per CDR3 protein. The sample contains some 450,000 distinct CDR3 sequences, 18% of which appear only once. Trimming shortened V by 6 bases and J by 3 bases, and 17 bases separated the two germline ends. CDR1 is DFQATT and CDR2 is SNEGSKA in the germline V gene (reference sequence). CDR3 length: 14 residues. The chain recombines TRBV20-1 with TRBJ1-1; D might be TRBD1 (6 bases). The sequenced sample was PBMCs or a T cell subset sorted from them (not recorded which). This receptor was obtained from a man younger than 30 who had mild COVID-19 (a few samples of this study predate the infection). Cell type and time point are not known. For the CDR3, the DNA is TGCAGTGCGTTCGGGACAAATGTTTACACTGAAGCTTTCTTT. Protein sequence: CSAFGTNVYTEAFF.